A selection of T cell receptor beta chains follows, all from one sample in a study of T cell responses to AZD1222 COVID-19 vaccine. Clones were sequenced by immunoSEQ multiplex PCR, and TCRdb holds only the in-frame ones, with some missing. The sample lists about 110,000 clones, around 93% occurring once. The specimen comprised peripheral blood, sampled on day 0 of AZD1222 vaccination. The receptors were sampled from an adult in good health. CDR3s include the opening cysteine and the closing phenylalanine or tryptophan. The order of the fields is D gene, J gene, V gene, clone size, CDR3 length, CDR3 DNA, CDR3 protein. A D gene is named only where the DNA matches it firmly. Expanded clones are given a class, and other clones once, few, many or no size at all.

D gene: TRBD1; J gene: TRBJ1-5; V gene: TRBV6-4; clone size: NA; CDR3 length: 15; CDR3 DNA: TGTGCCAGATTTGTCCGGGACAGGGGAAGTCAGCCCCAGCATTTT; CDR3 protein: CARFVRDRGSQPQHF
D gene: NA; J gene: TRBJ1-1; V gene: TRBV5-1; clone size: NA; CDR3 length: 14; CDR3 DNA: TGCGCCAGCAGCTCTGGGACACTGAACACTGAAGCTTTCTTT; CDR3 protein: CASSSGTLNTEAFF
D gene: NA; J gene: TRBJ2-1; V gene: TRBV10-1; clone size: NA; CDR3 length: 13; CDR3 DNA: TGCGCCAGCAATGGAGGGGCGGACAATGAGCAGTTCTTC; CDR3 protein: CASNGGADNEQFF
D gene: TRBD1; J gene: TRBJ2-3; V gene: TRBV24-1; clone size: NA; CDR3 length: 15; CDR3 DNA: TGTGCCACCAGTGACCCCGGGACAGGGATAGATACGCAGTATTTT; CDR3 protein: CATSDPGTGIDTQYF
D gene: NA; J gene: TRBJ2-5; V gene: TRBV12-3/TRBV12-4; clone size: NA; CDR3 length: 12; CDR3 DNA: TGTGCCAGCAGTTTCTCGTATGAGACCCAGTACTTC; CDR3 protein: CASSFSYETQYF
D gene: TRBD1; J gene: TRBJ1-2; V gene: TRBV5-4; clone size: NA; CDR3 length: 14; CDR3 DNA: TGTGCCAGCAGCTCCGAGACAGGGGGCTATGGCTACACCTTC; CDR3 protein: CASSSETGGYGYTF
D gene: TRBD1; J gene: TRBJ1-5; V gene: TRBV13; clone size: NA; CDR3 length: 19; CDR3 DNA: TGTGCCAGCAGCTTAGGTAGGGGCCCCGGACAGGGGCGCAATCAGCCCCAGCATTTT; CDR3 protein: CASSLGRGPGQGRNQPQHF
D gene: NA; J gene: TRBJ1-1; V gene: TRBV5-8; clone size: NA; CDR3 length: 13; CDR3 DNA: TGTGCCAGCAGCTTGGCGGAGGGGACGCGGGCTTTCTTT; CDR3 protein: CASSLAEGTRAFF
D gene: NA; J gene: TRBJ1-2; V gene: TRBV10-3; clone size: NA; CDR3 length: 16; CDR3 DNA: TGTGCCATCAGTTTCGAAAAGGAGAACCCTTACTATGGCTACACCTTC; CDR3 protein: CAISFEKENPYYGYTF
D gene: NA; J gene: TRBJ1-1; V gene: TRBV5-4; clone size: NA; CDR3 length: 15; CDR3 DNA: TGTGCCAGCAGCTTGGGGAGCCCCATGAACACTGAAGCTTTCTTT; CDR3 protein: CASSLGSPMNTEAFF
D gene: NA; J gene: TRBJ1-6; V gene: TRBV4-3; clone size: NA; CDR3 length: 15; CDR3 DNA: TGCGCCAGCAGCCAAGATAACCTTGAGGGTTCACCCCTCCACTTT; CDR3 protein: CASSQDNLEGSPLHF
D gene: TRBD1; J gene: TRBJ1-5; V gene: TRBV5-8; clone size: NA; CDR3 length: 17; CDR3 DNA: TGTGCCAGCAGCCCCCGGGTCAGGGGGCTCGGCAATCAGCCCCAGCATTTT; CDR3 protein: CASSPRVRGLGNQPQHF
D gene: NA; J gene: TRBJ2-4; V gene: TRBV18; clone size: NA; CDR3 length: 15; CDR3 DNA: TGTGCCAGCTCACCTGGGCGGACCCCTGGAAACATTCAGTACTTC; CDR3 protein: CASSPGRTPGNIQYF
D gene: NA; J gene: TRBJ1-2; V gene: TRBV6-5; clone size: NA; CDR3 length: 14; CDR3 DNA: TGTGCCAGCAGACCCTCGGTATCGGGTTATGGCTACACCTTC; CDR3 protein: CASRPSVSGYGYTF
D gene: TRBD2; J gene: TRBJ2-1; V gene: TRBV9; clone size: NA; CDR3 length: 15; CDR3 DNA: TGTGCCAGCAGCGAGAGCGGGAGCTCCTACAATGAGCAGTTCTTC; CDR3 protein: CASSESGSSYNEQFF
D gene: NA; J gene: TRBJ1-1; V gene: TRBV5-1; clone size: NA; CDR3 length: 17; CDR3 DNA: TGCGCCAGCAGCTTACAGGCCCAGAGAGGAATCAACACTGAAGCTTTCTTT; CDR3 protein: CASSLQAQRGINTEAFF
D gene: TRBD1; J gene: TRBJ2-7; V gene: TRBV14; clone size: NA; CDR3 length: 15; CDR3 DNA: TGTGCCAGCAGCCAAGGCCCTTGGGACAGCTACGAGCAGTACTTC; CDR3 protein: CASSQGPWDSYEQYF
D gene: NA; J gene: TRBJ2-7; V gene: TRBV4-2; clone size: NA; CDR3 length: 16; CDR3 DNA: TGTGCCAGCAGCCGGGAGGCGGCAGTTCGTTCCTACGAGCAGTACTTC; CDR3 protein: CASSREAAVRSYEQYF
D gene: TRBD2; J gene: TRBJ2-3; V gene: TRBV9; clone size: NA; CDR3 length: 16; CDR3 DNA: TGTGCCAGCAGCGTAGGCGGAGCGGGGTACACAGATACGCAGTATTTT; CDR3 protein: CASSVGGAGYTDTQYF
D gene: NA; J gene: TRBJ2-1; V gene: TRBV7-8; clone size: NA; CDR3 length: 15; CDR3 DNA: TGTGCCAGCAGCCGCCTCAGACTCGGCCTGAATGAGCAGTTCTTC; CDR3 protein: CASSRLRLGLNEQFF
D gene: NA; J gene: TRBJ2-7; V gene: TRBV5-1; clone size: NA; CDR3 length: 15; CDR3 DNA: TGCGCCAGCAGCTTGGTCGGCGCCGGAGGAGGAGAGCAGTACTTC; CDR3 protein: CASSLVGAGGGEQYF
D gene: NA; J gene: TRBJ2-7; V gene: TRBV9; clone size: NA; CDR3 length: 15; CDR3 DNA: TGTGCCAGCAGCGTCGGGACCAACTTCCCCTACGAGCAGTACTTC; CDR3 protein: CASSVGTNFPYEQYF
D gene: NA; J gene: TRBJ2-7; V gene: TRBV30; clone size: NA; CDR3 length: 13; CDR3 DNA: TGTGCCTGGAACTTGGGGGGAGGTCACGAGCAGTACTTC; CDR3 protein: CAWNLGGGHEQYF
D gene: TRBD2; J gene: TRBJ2-3; V gene: TRBV10-3; clone size: NA; CDR3 length: 19; CDR3 DNA: TGTGCCACCCTCAGCGGACTAGCGGGAGGGCGGGGTGGCACAGATACGCAGTATTTT; CDR3 protein: CATLSGLAGGRGGTDTQYF
D gene: TRBD1; J gene: TRBJ2-2; V gene: TRBV7-9; clone size: few; CDR3 length: 16; CDR3 DNA: TGTGCCAGCAGCTTAGTTCGGACAGGGATCGGCGGGGAGCTGTTTTTT; CDR3 protein: CASSLVRTGIGGELFF
D gene: NA; J gene: TRBJ2-7; V gene: TRBV12-3/TRBV12-4; clone size: once; CDR3 length: 13; CDR3 DNA: TGTGCCAGCAGCATCGACAGAGCCTACGAGCAGTACTTC; CDR3 protein: CASSIDRAYEQYF
D gene: TRBD1; J gene: TRBJ1-2; V gene: TRBV4-3; clone size: NA; CDR3 length: 13; CDR3 DNA: TGCGCCAGCAGCGCAGGGGGGATGTATGGCTACACCTTC; CDR3 protein: CASSAGGMYGYTF
D gene: NA; J gene: TRBJ1-1; V gene: TRBV23-1; clone size: NA; CDR3 length: 15; CDR3 DNA: TGCGCCAGCAGTCCGAGCGGGGGGGCGAACACTGAAGCTTTCTTT; CDR3 protein: CASSPSGGANTEAFF
D gene: NA; J gene: TRBJ2-7; V gene: TRBV18; clone size: NA; CDR3 length: 15; CDR3 DNA: TGTGCCAGCTCACCAAGCGAGGGCTGGGCCTACGAGCAGTACTTC; CDR3 protein: CASSPSEGWAYEQYF
D gene: TRBD2; J gene: TRBJ2-3; V gene: TRBV4-3; clone size: NA; CDR3 length: 16; CDR3 DNA: TGCGCCAGCAGCCCCACCGGACTAGCATTCACAGATACGCAGTATTTT; CDR3 protein: CASSPTGLAFTDTQYF
D gene: NA; J gene: TRBJ1-2; V gene: TRBV5-5; clone size: NA; CDR3 length: 15; CDR3 DNA: TGTGCCAGCAGCTTGGTACAGCAAGCTAACTATGGCTACACCTTC; CDR3 protein: CASSLVQQANYGYTF
D gene: NA; J gene: TRBJ1-1; V gene: TRBV4-1; clone size: NA; CDR3 length: 15; CDR3 DNA: TGCGCCAGCAGCCCCCTGACGGGTACGAGCAGGGAAGCTTTCTTT; CDR3 protein: CASSPLTGTSREAFF
D gene: NA; J gene: TRBJ1-3; V gene: TRBV11-2; clone size: NA; CDR3 length: 16; CDR3 DNA: TGTGCCAGCAGCTTAGGCGTCAGCGTCTCTGGAAACACCATATATTTT; CDR3 protein: CASSLGVSVSGNTIYF
D gene: TRBD1; J gene: TRBJ1-4; V gene: TRBV19; clone size: NA; CDR3 length: 15; CDR3 DNA: TGTGCCAGTAGTGACCAGACAGGGGGAAATGAAAAACTGTTTTTT; CDR3 protein: CASSDQTGGNEKLFF
D gene: TRBD1; J gene: TRBJ1-2; V gene: TRBV5-1; clone size: NA; CDR3 length: 15; CDR3 DNA: TGCGCCAGCAGCTTGGGCGGGACAGGGAACTATGGCTACACCTTC; CDR3 protein: CASSLGGTGNYGYTF
D gene: NA; J gene: TRBJ1-1; V gene: TRBV6-5; clone size: NA; CDR3 length: 15; CDR3 DNA: TGTGCCAGCAAATACGGGACCGCTGGGAACACTGAAGCTTTCTTT; CDR3 protein: CASKYGTAGNTEAFF
D gene: TRBD2; J gene: TRBJ2-2; V gene: TRBV11-2; clone size: NA; CDR3 length: 16; CDR3 DNA: TGTGCCAGCAGCTTAGCGGGACTAGCGGGAGCCGGGGAGCTGTTTTTT; CDR3 protein: CASSLAGLAGAGELFF
D gene: TRBD1; J gene: TRBJ1-3; V gene: TRBV30; clone size: NA; CDR3 length: 19; CDR3 DNA: TGTGCCTGGATCCCCATAAGGGGGCAGGCGAAATTCTCTGGAAACACCATATATTTT; CDR3 protein: CAWIPIRGQAKFSGNTIYF
D gene: NA; J gene: TRBJ1-1; V gene: TRBV5-1; clone size: NA; CDR3 length: 14; CDR3 DNA: TGCGCCAGCAGCTTGAGGGACGTTCGTGCTGAAGCTTTCTTT; CDR3 protein: CASSLRDVRAEAFF
D gene: TRBD1; J gene: TRBJ1-1; V gene: TRBV7-3; clone size: NA; CDR3 length: 17; CDR3 DNA: TGTGCCAGCAGCCATGGACAGGGGAGGGTTGGAAACACTGAAGCTTTCTTT; CDR3 protein: CASSHGQGRVGNTEAFF
D gene: NA; J gene: TRBJ2-7; V gene: TRBV3-1/TRBV3-2; clone size: NA; CDR3 length: 15; CDR3 DNA: TGTGCCAGCAGCCAAGCACTAGCAGGTGCCTACGAGCAGTACTTC; CDR3 protein: CASSQALAGAYEQYF